This T cell receptor (beta chain) was sequenced during a study of prognosis after radiotherapy for stage I lung cancer listed by TCRdb under 2021. As for the study more broadly: Fewer than 20 stage I NSCLC patients were enrolled in Nanjing, China, between early 2018 and 2019. Squamous cell carcinoma histology was identified in more than five patients, and adenocarcinoma histology was identified in about 12 patients. Every patient was regarded as medically inoperable, because of comorbidities in more than 10 cases and refusal of surgery in 6 or 7 cases. Four of the 19 patients developed distant metastases after SBRT, at a median of around 7 months; the other 15 showed no significant progression. Some 14 patients had newly diagnosed primary stage I lung tumors, and five had oligometastatic NSCLC after surgical resection of the primary tumor. SBRT was delivered in 3 to 5 fractions with a biologically effective dose of at least 100 Gy, and image-guided IMRT or VMAT was used for delivery. The study took one blood sample before SBRT and one after SBRT from each of around 20 patients and sequenced all 40 or so samples. The cohort comprised under 15 men and 5 or 6 women with a median age of about 70 years, ranging from 53 to 84 years. No patient received concurrent therapy alongside SBRT. Peripheral blood TCR beta repertoires were profiled in stage I NSCLC patients before and after stereotactic body radiotherapy, and the repertoires were related to distant failure. Summary of the overall study and its limitations: TRBV and TRBJ usage frequencies reportedly differed by metastasis status, in two V genes at baseline and in fewer than 10 V and two J genes after SBRT. Post-SBRT Shannon entropy and its change from baseline were lower in patients who developed distant metastases; baseline Shannon entropy was not associated with metastases. Whether the expanded TCR clones were tumor-specific was not determined. The study was limited by its small cohort and short follow-up, and the findings require independent validation. After SBRT, the count of unique TCR clones dropped from a median of around 9,300 beforehand to approximately 7,100 afterward (Wilcoxon paired P=0.011). All reported P values were unadjusted for multiple comparisons.

All patients had node-negative disease on CT and PET/CT, and none had a history of other malignancies or prior chemotherapy or radiotherapy. At each of the two time points, 5 to 6 milliliters of peripheral venous blood were collected into EDTA tubes. Ficoll-Paque Plus density-gradient centrifugation was used to isolate PBMCs. Right after collection, samples were kept at -80 degrees C until analysis. Two rounds of multiplex PCR were performed to amplify the TCR beta CDR3 region from genomic DNA. In the first round of PCR, primers specific to each TRBV and TRBJ gene were used, and the primer sequences are filed in Chinese patent CN105087789A. The second PCR round used universal primers. The Roche High Pure PCR Template Preparation Kit was used to extract genomic DNA from frozen PBMCs. Paired-end sequencing with 151 bp reads was performed on the libraries using an Illumina HiSeq 3000. The authors processed their data as follows. CutAdapt was used to discard raw reads that did not contain the multiplex PCR primer sequences. High-quality paired reads were merged into contigs with PEAR. MiXCR assigned TRB V, D and J gene segments to each contig by aligning to reference sequences. To remove sequencing errors, CDR3 sequences were clustered according to base quality and sequence similarity. Shannon entropy, normalized by the natural log of the productive TCR sequence number, served as the measure of diversity. Clonality was defined as one minus Shannon entropy divided by the natural log of the number of unique clonotypes. Progression-free survival cut-offs for repertoire metrics were chosen using the Youden index of ROC curves, with analyses run in R 3.5.3. TCRdb reran the public reads through fastp at Q25 and MiXCR, keeping productive beta chains. One record per CDR3 amino acid sequence lists the most common genes and DNA. The V and J calls and clone size come from TCRdb's table, not from the authors' own analysis. Within this sample are about 15,000 distinct CDR3 sequences, with about 40% of them counted one time only. The ten largest make up around two fifths of the sample.

CDR1 KGHSH and CDR2 LQKENI were looked up in the germline V gene. Relative to germline, V is 2 bases shorter and J is 2 bases shorter, with 9 bases between their ends. The CDR3 sequence holds 14 residues, the cysteine and phenylalanine included. This entry keeps only the CDR3 DNA: 42 bases, framed from base 1. This clonotype showed up just a few times. This clone's antigen is unknown. No quality values exist for individual bases; no much larger clone is one base distant. The sequencing here drew on PBMCs, taken before or after stereotactic body radiation therapy (not recorded which). The TCR sequence derives from a donor over 45 with non-small cell lung cancer. The sequence is built from TRBV18 and TRBJ1-1, and TRBD1 may be the D gene, going by 6 matching bases. DNA sequence: TGTGCCAGCTCACCAACTGGGGGCAACACTGAAGCTTTCTTT. Its translation reads: CASSPTGGNTEAFF.